A single sample gave rise to the 12 T cell receptor beta chains below, sequenced in a study of shared clonotypes between healthy human individuals. The assay was immunoSEQ multiplex PCR, and TCRdb's table has in-frame clones only and misses some. The repertoire holds some 300,000 clones, around 67% seen once, with roughly 10% in the top ten. Sequenced: memory CD4+ T cells sorted from blood. Subset of the sample: CD45RA-negative fraction. All receptors come from a young man in good health.

The chain joins TRBV18 to TRBJ2-7, with 10 bases that match TRBD1. V trimming: 3 bases; J trimming: 5 bases; junction bases outside the gene matches: 7. The CDR3 has 15 residues. Germline values: CDR1 KGHSH, CDR2 LQKENI. CDR3 in amino acids: CASSPVGTGVNEQYF. In nucleotides, the CDR3 is TGTGCCAGCTCACCCGTAGGGACAGGGGTTAACGAGCAGTACTTC. The full variable domain, in which reference TRBV18 and TRBJ2-7 provide the parts outside the CDR3, is NAGVMQNPRHLVRRRGQEARLRCSPMKGHSHVYWYRQLPEEGLKFMVYLQKENIIDESGMPKERFSAEFPKEGPSILRIQQVVRGDSAAYFCASSPVGTGVNEQYFGPGTRLTVT.

CDR3 protein: CASTNTGELFF. The CDR3 DNA follows: TGTGCCAGCACTAACACCGGGGAGCTGTTTTTT. The chain carries TRBV11-2 and TRBJ2-2, with no clear D. V shed 7 bases and J shed 2 bases, with 2 bases lying between them. CDR3 length equals 11 residues. Germline values: CDR1 SGHAT, CDR2 FQNNGV.

The chain uses TRBV6-1 and TRBJ1-4, with unresolved D. The CDR3 sequence is 11 residues long. Trimming cost V 6 bases and J 4 bases, with 3 bases left between them. The germline gives CDR1 MNHNS, CDR2 SASEGT. The CDR3 loop reads CASRLNEKLFF. The CDR3 DNA sequence: TGTGCCAGCAGGCTTAATGAAAAACTGTTTTTT.

Notes on this clone: An end of the junction differs from the germline gene, which may be a read error. The J gene is TRBJ2-3, the V gene TRBV7-7; D is undetermined. The CDR3 is 14 residues long. The germline gives CDR1 SSHAT, CDR2 FNYEAQ (reference sequence). The CDR3 region is CASSLAPGADTQYF. CDR3 nucleotide sequence: TGTGCTAGCAGCTTAGCCCCCGGAGCAGATACGCAGTATTTT.

The rearrangement links TRBV6-4 to TRBJ2-6; 8 positions agree with TRBD1. Per the germline V gene, CDR1 is MRHNA and CDR2 is SNTAGT. With 6 bases clipped from V and 0 bases from J, the junction kept 16 bases outside the gene matches. This CDR3 contains 20 residues. In nucleotides, the CDR3 is TGTGCCAGCAGACGTTTCCCCCGGGGACAGGCGAGCTCTGGGGCCAACGTCCTGACTTTC. Translated, it gives CASRRFPRGQASSGANVLTF.

V gene TRBV7-9 combines with J gene TRBJ2-1; 10 positions agree with TRBD1. Germline CDR1 and CDR2: SEHNR and FQNEAQ (reference sequence). Germline trimming cut 1 base from V and 7 bases from J; bases unmatched to any gene: 10. The CDR3 runs 17 residues. The CDR3 region is CASSLGGQGSPSNEQFF. As DNA, the CDR3 is TGTGCCAGCAGCTTAGGGGGACAGGGGTCCCCGTCTAATGAGCAGTTCTTC.

The chain combines TRBV10-3 with TRBJ2-1; D remains unclear. The V gene lost 3 bases and the J gene lost 6 bases, with 12 bases spanning the gap. Germline values: CDR1 ENHRY, CDR2 SYGVKD. The CDR3 has 14 residues. The DNA for the CDR3 is TGTGCCATCAGTGAAGGTAGTCGGGCCAATGAGCAGTTCTTC. This codes for CAISEGSRANEQFF.

J is TRBJ2-2 and V is TRBV9; D call uncertain. CDR1 and CDR2 (germline): SGDLS, YYNGEE. V was clipped by 3 bases and J by 1 base, with 13 bases between them. The CDR3 covers 16 residues. The CDR3 spells CASSARGDQNTGELFF. In DNA, the CDR3 is TGTGCCAGCAGCGCCCGAGGTGACCAGAACACCGGGGAGCTGTTTTTT.

This clone came up a few times. The V gene is TRBV6-1, the J gene TRBJ1-2; 7 nucleotides match TRBD1. Germline CDR1 is MNHNS and CDR2 is SASEGT. J lost 8 bases, V lost 6 bases, and 9 bases had no gene match. CDR3 length: 13 residues. The CDR3, as DNA: TGTGCCAGCAGACCCGACAGGGTGGGAGGCTACACCTTC. Amino acids: CASRPDRVGGYTF.

The chain couples TRBV6-5 to TRBJ1-5, with D hard to call. The germline V gene has CDR1 MNHEY and CDR2 SVGAGI. Deletions cut 0 bases from V and 2 bases from J, with 8 bases between. This CDR3 comprises 15 residues. CDR3 residues: CASSYSGMGNQPQHF. For the CDR3, the DNA is TGTGCCAGCAGTTACTCAGGGATGGGCAATCAGCCCCAGCATTTT.

The chain uses TRBV9 and TRBJ2-3; no reliable D call. In germline, CDR1 is SGDLS, CDR2 YYNGEE. Trimming took off 4 bases at V and 2 bases at J, with 8 bases between the two ends. The CDR3 consists of 13 residues. The CDR3 spells CASSRIPTDTQYF. Written as DNA, the CDR3 is TGTGCCAGCAGCCGCATTCCCACAGATACGCAGTATTTT.

The chain links TRBV19 to TRBJ1-5; D possibly corresponds to TRBD1 (5 bases). The CDR3 covers 20 residues. Germline V gene sequence: CDR1 LNHDA, CDR2 SQIVND (reference sequence). The V end was cut by 0 bases, the J end by 4 bases, with 25 bases between. The CDR3 loop reads CASSIDPAGTTDYRNQPQHF. CDR3 DNA sequence: TGTGCCAGTAGTATAGACCCGGCAGGGACGACGGATTATAGGAATCAGCCCCAGCATTTT.